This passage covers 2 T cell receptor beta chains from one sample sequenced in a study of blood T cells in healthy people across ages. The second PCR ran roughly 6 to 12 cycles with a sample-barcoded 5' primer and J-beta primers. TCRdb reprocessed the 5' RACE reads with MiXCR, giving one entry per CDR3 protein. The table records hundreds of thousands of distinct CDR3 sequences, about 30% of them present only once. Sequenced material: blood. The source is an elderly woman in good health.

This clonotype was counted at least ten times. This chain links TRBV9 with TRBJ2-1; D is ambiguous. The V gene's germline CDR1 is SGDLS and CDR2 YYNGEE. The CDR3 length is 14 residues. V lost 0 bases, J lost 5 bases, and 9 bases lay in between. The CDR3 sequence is CASSVGPDNNEQFF. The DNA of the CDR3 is TGTGCCAGCAGCGTAGGACCGGATAACAATGAGCAGTTCTTC. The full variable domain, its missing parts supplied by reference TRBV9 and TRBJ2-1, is DSGVTQTPKHLITATGQRVTLRCSPRSGDLSVYWYQQSLDQGLQFLIQYYNGEERAKGNILERFSAQQFPDLHSELNLSSLELGDSALYFCASSVGPDNNEQFFGPGTRLTVL.

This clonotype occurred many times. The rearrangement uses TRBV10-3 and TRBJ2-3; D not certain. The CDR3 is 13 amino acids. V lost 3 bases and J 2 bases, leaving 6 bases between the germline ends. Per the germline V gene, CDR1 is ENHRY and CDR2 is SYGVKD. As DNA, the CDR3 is TGTGCCATCAGTGAAGCTTACACAGATACGCAGTATTTT. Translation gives CAISEAYTDTQYF.